This T cell receptor (beta chain) was obtained from a study of PD-1 blockade in classical Hodgkin lymphoma. About the study: Nivolumab 3 mg/kg was given intravenously every 2 weeks.

In every patient, relapse followed autologous stem cell transplantation, while exposure to brentuximab vedotin differed. Responses achieved at best were complete response, partial response or progressive disease. Whole-study results and caveats: Individuals who commenced nivolumab within less than 1 year of ASCT were excluded.

Clones were read by immunoSEQ multiplex PCR, and TCRdb kept only the in-frame ones, dropping some. Here the sample spans fewer than 75,000 clones, 88% being singletons. Concerning this clone: The antigen remains unidentified.

The specimen was peripheral blood mononuclear cells (PBMCs), collected before the second cycle of nivolumab. The TCR sequence derives from a human donor with classical Hodgkin lymphoma.

The CDR3 here is CASSTLRGMNTEAFF. CDR3 sequence (DNA): TGTGCCAGTAGTACTCTCAGGGGAATGAACACTGAAGCTTTCTTT. The rearrangement links TRBV19 to TRBJ1-1; a possible D gene is TRBD1 (6 bases). Trimming removed 4 bases at V and 0 bases at J, with 12 bases between. This CDR3 is built from 15 residues. CDR1 LNHDA and CDR2 SQIVND come from the germline V gene (reference sequence).